These 9 T cell receptor beta chains originate from one sample sequenced in a study of T cells in Graves' hyperthyroidism and ophthalmopathy. What was amplified from RNA transcripts were TCR beta CDR3 regions. A set of HTBI primers served as the primers for a first-round RT-PCR of the TCR CDR3. TCRdb reanalysed the multiplex PCR reads using MiXCR and keeps one entry per CDR3 protein. The data contain roughly 740,000 distinct CDR3 sequences, about a sixth of them seen just once; the ten biggest clones take up around 7.7%. What was sequenced was blood. The receptors were sampled from a man aged 18 to 35 with Graves' hyperthyroidism.

The chain employs TRBV5-5 and TRBJ1-5; D may be TRBD1 (6 bases). The CDR3 runs 15 residues. Trimming stripped 3 bases from V and 0 bases from J, with 10 bases between. The germline V gene has CDR1 SGHKS and CDR2 YYEKEE (reference sequence). CDR3 loop: CASSWQGFSNQPQHF. Here the CDR3 DNA reads TGTGCCAGCAGCTGGCAGGGGTTTAGCAATCAGCCCCAGCATTTT.

This clonotype was counted ten times or more. J is TRBJ2-7 and V is TRBV7-9; weak D call: TRBD1 (5 bases). CDR1 is SEHNR, CDR2 FQNEAQ, per germline (reference sequence). Trimming stripped 6 bases from V and 2 bases from J, with 14 bases between. The CDR3 runs to 14 residues. This chain's CDR3 is CASSLSQGTYEQYF. The CDR3 DNA reads as TGTGCCAGCAGTTTATCGCAGGGAACCTACGAGCAGTACTTC. The full variable domain, its missing parts supplied by reference TRBV7-9 and TRBJ2-7, is DTGVSQNPRHKITKRGQNVTFRCDPISEHNRLYWYRQTLGQGPEFLTYFQNEAQLEKSRLLSDRFSAERPKGSFSTLEIQRTEQGDSAMYLCASSLSQGTYEQYFGPGTRLTVT.

CDR3 nucleotide sequence: TGTGCCTGGCAAAGGACAGGGGGATGGACTGAAGCTTTCTTT. This codes for CAWQRTGGWTEAFF. The gene calls are TRBV30 and TRBJ1-1; 10 bases match TRBD1. Trimming removed 5 bases from V and 5 bases from J; junction bases left unmatched: 8. From germline, CDR1 is GTSNPN and CDR2 SVGIG (reference sequence). The CDR3 sequence is 14 residues long.

This chain uses TRBV4-1 with TRBJ2-1; 8 nucleotides line up with TRBD2. The CDR3 is made up of 19 amino acids. Germline V lookup: CDR1 MGHRA, CDR2 YSYEKL. The J segment lost 0 bases and the V segment lost 0 bases, leaving 10 bases of the junction unmatched. The CDR3 sequence: CASSQDRRLAGYSYNEQFF. The DNA of the CDR3 is TGCGCCAGCAGCCAAGATCGAAGGCTAGCGGGCTACTCCTACAATGAGCAGTTCTTC.

The chain couples TRBV30 to TRBJ1-3; D unclear. V was cut by 0 bases and J by 0 bases, with 9 bases left in between. The CDR3 has 15 residues. CDR1 is GTSNPN, CDR2 SVGIG, per germline (reference sequence). CDR3 loop: CAWSVPEYSGNTIYF. In DNA form, the CDR3 reads TGTGCCTGGAGTGTACCCGAGTACTCTGGAAACACCATATATTTT.

The rearrangement links TRBV2 to TRBJ1-1; D perhaps matches TRBD1 (5 bases). V lost 7 bases and J lost 0, with 15 bases in between. This CDR3 is built from 15 residues. In germline, CDR1 is SNHLY, CDR2 FYNNEI. The CDR3 coding sequence is TGTGCCAGCAATAGACAGACAAGATTGAACACTGAAGCTTTCTTT. This encodes CASNRQTRLNTEAFF.

The chain links TRBV3-1 to TRBJ2-2, with 12 bases fitting TRBD1. Germline-derived CDR1 and CDR2 are LGHDT and YNNKEL (reference sequence). The CDR3 contains 16 residues. After removal of 4 bases from V and 4 bases from J, the junction contained 4 bases not matched to a gene. The CDR3 spells CASSPGTGGSTGELFF. The CDR3 nucleotides are TGTGCCAGCAGCCCAGGGACAGGGGGCAGCACCGGGGAGCTGTTTTTT.

This clonotype was counted ten times or more. The J gene is TRBJ1-3, the V gene TRBV9; D is ambiguous. V shed 1 base and J shed 4 bases, with 21 bases lying between them. CDR3 length: 18 amino acids. Germline V gene sequence: CDR1 SGDLS, CDR2 YYNGEE. CDR3 region: CASSVSPSRPGAGNTIYF. DNA of the CDR3: TGTGCCAGCAGCGTAAGCCCCTCCCGGCCAGGCGCGGGAAACACCATATATTTT.

CDR3 region: CASSPGDRADEQYF. For the CDR3, the DNA is TGCGCCAGCAGCCCGGGAGATCGGGCTGACGAGCAGTACTTC. The rearrangement joins TRBV4-3 to TRBJ2-7, with D possibly matching TRBD2 (6 bases). The CDR3 loop spans 14 amino acids. With 4 bases removed from V and 5 bases from J, the gap between germline ends came to 15 bases. The germline gives CDR1 LGHNA, CDR2 YSLEER.